These 30 T cell receptor beta chains came from one sample sequenced in a study of T cells expressing NK-cell markers. Reprocessing the 5' RACE reads, TCRdb reports a single entry for every CDR3 protein and omits DNA. Its listing shows some 340,000 distinct CDR3 sequences. Sequenced: blood T cells: a sorted CD56 or NKG2C T cell subset, CD4+ or CD8+ T cells, or bulk PBMC T cells (not recorded which). The receptors stem from a man between 18 and 69 years old in good health.

The chain has TRBV7-9 and TRBJ1-2; the D call from TCRdb, TRBD1, cannot be confirmed without DNA. CDR1 is SEHNR and CDR2 is FQNEAQ in the germline V gene (reference sequence). The CDR3 is 13 residues long. CDR3 sequence reads: CASSPGFGPGYTF.

This chain connects TRBV29-1 to TRBJ2-3; TCRdb lists TRBD1, though no DNA is available to test this call. The CDR3 spans 14 residues. Germline CDR1 is SQVTM and CDR2 is ANQGSEA. The CDR3 reads CSVVAGGGTDTQYF.

The rearrangement uses TRBV7-8 and TRBJ2-5; TCRdb's D call, TRBD1, is unchecked because there is no DNA. CDR1 is SGHVS and CDR2 is FQNEAQ in the germline V gene. CDR3 length: 17 amino acids. Here the CDR3 reads CASSPGINSGVLETQYF.

The chain carries TRBV2 and TRBJ2-7. The CDR3 runs 12 residues. The germline V gene has CDR1 SNHLY and CDR2 FYNNEI. The CDR3 loop is CASSRNGWEQYF.

This chain joins TRBV24-1 and TRBJ2-2; the D call of TRBD2 rests on TCRdb alone, since no DNA is present to check it. CDR3 length: 17 residues. Germline V CDR1 and CDR2: KGHDR, SFDVKD. This CDR3 is CATSDSSGGAKTGELFF.

The chain combines TRBV14 with TRBJ2-7; TCRdb picks TRBD1, but there is no DNA to check that call. Germline CDR1 reads SGHDN; CDR2 reads FVKESK. The CDR3 is 16 residues long. The CDR3 loop reads CASSPRPDRFSYEQYF.

The gene calls are TRBV20-1 and TRBJ2-1; there is no DNA to check the TCRdb D call of TRBD2. This CDR3 is built from 14 residues. Germline V gene data show CDR1 as DFQATT and CDR2 as SNEGSKA (reference sequence). The CDR3 reads CSGRLAMGYNEQFF.

J is TRBJ2-3 and V is TRBV9; TCRdb gives TRBD1 as the D gene, but with no DNA this cannot be confirmed. The CDR3 has 17 amino acids. CDR1 is SGDLS, CDR2 YYNGEE, per germline. The CDR3 loop reads CASSVGGGGFRTDTQYF. Together with reference TRBV9 and TRBJ2-3, the CDR3 gives the full variable domain: DSGVTQTPKHLITATGQRVTLRCSPRSGDLSVYWYQQSLDQGLQFLIQYYNGEERAKGNILERFSAQQFPDLHSELNLSSLELGDSALYFCASSVGGGGFRTDTQYFGPGTRLTVL.

The chain joins TRBV24-1 to TRBJ1-2; TCRdb picks TRBD1, but there is no DNA to check that call. This CDR3 is 15 amino acids long. Germline V gene lookup returns CDR1 KGHDR and CDR2 SFDVKD. The CDR3 here is CATSDFGTGSIGYTF.

The chain is built from TRBV27 and TRBJ1-6; the D gene TCRdb calls, TRBD1, cannot be checked with no DNA. This CDR3 is 16 amino acids long. Looked up from germline, CDR1 is MNHEY and CDR2 is SMNVEV (reference sequence). CDR3 in amino acids: CASSLFGTGDNSPLHF.

The J gene is TRBJ2-7, the V gene TRBV2; TCRdb lists TRBD1, though no DNA is available to test this call. This CDR3 is 13 amino acids long. Germline assignment: CDR1 SNHLY and CDR2 FYNNEI. The CDR3 sequence is CASGRIPYNEQYF.

The J gene is TRBJ1-2, the V gene TRBV6-6. Per germline, CDR1 MNHNY and CDR2 SVGAGI (reference sequence). The CDR3 runs to 13 residues. The CDR3 protein is CASSYSRTDGYTF.

The V call is TRBV11-1, the J call TRBJ2-3; TCRdb proposes TRBD2, but this gene call is untestable without DNA. The CDR3 consists of 16 residues. Germline CDR1 SGHAT, CDR2 FQDESV (reference sequence). The CDR3 loop is CASSFWIAGSTDTQYF.

The chain carries TRBV20-1 and TRBJ1-2. Germline V gene data show CDR1 as DFQATT and CDR2 as SNEGSKA (reference sequence). The CDR3 sequence is 12 residues long. This chain's CDR3 is CSARMPNYGYTF.

V and J are TRBV7-3 and TRBJ2-1; TCRdb's D call of TRBD1 is untestable without DNA. The CDR3 length is 13 residues. Germline CDR1 is SGHTA and CDR2 is FQGTGA. CDR3 loop: CASSRPGWDEQFF.

This chain connects TRBV12-3 or TRBV12-4 to TRBJ1-5; TCRdb calls TRBD1, which cannot be checked without DNA. CDR3 size: 13 residues. This chain's CDR3 is CASSRTGDQPQHF.

The rearrangement joins TRBV20-1 to TRBJ2-3; lacking DNA, the TRBD1 call made by TCRdb goes unchecked. Germline V gives CDR1 DFQATT, CDR2 SNEGSKA (reference sequence). This CDR3 region has 12 residues. CDR3 amino acids: CSALRGTDTQYF.

The V and J genes are TRBV6-6 and TRBJ2-2. This CDR3 has 13 amino acids. Germline V gene data show CDR1 as MNHNY and CDR2 as SVGAGI (reference sequence). CDR3 loop: CASSYTDTGELFF.

The gene calls are TRBV19 and TRBJ1-6; checking the TCRdb D call of TRBD1 is not possible without DNA. This CDR3 contains 14 residues. Germline-derived CDR1 and CDR2 are LNHDA and SQIVND (reference sequence). CDR3 residues: CASRSTGYSSPLHF.

This chain uses TRBV7-2 with TRBJ2-3; the TRBD2 assignment by TCRdb is unverifiable without DNA. CDR3 length: 16 amino acids. CDR1 is SGHTA, CDR2 FQGNSA, per germline. CDR3 region: CASSLDSGGYTDTQYF.

This sequence joins TRBV7-3 and TRBJ2-7; TCRdb names TRBD1, which stays unverified in the absence of DNA. The CDR3 extends over 13 amino acids. Germline CDR1 is SGHTA and CDR2 is FQGTGA. CDR3 sequence reads: CASSYDRGGQQYF.

The chain combines TRBV5-1 with TRBJ2-7; TCRdb designates TRBD1, a call that cannot be tested without DNA. This CDR3 has 14 residues. Germline CDR1 and CDR2: SGHRS and YFSETQ. The CDR3 sequence is CASKMGTSSYEQYF.

The chain uses TRBV12-3 or TRBV12-4 and TRBJ1-5. The CDR3 extends over 16 amino acids. The CDR3 reads CASSLRSYNSNQPQHF.

The V gene is TRBV5-5, the J gene TRBJ2-3; the TRBD2 assignment by TCRdb is unverifiable without DNA. This CDR3 is built from 16 residues. In germline, CDR1 is SGHKS, CDR2 YYEKEE (reference sequence). CDR3 loop: CASSLIGTSGGYTQYF.

The J gene is TRBJ2-3, the V gene TRBV20-1; TCRdb picks TRBD1, but there is no DNA to check that call. The CDR3 is 14 amino acids. Germline V gene sequence: CDR1 DFQATT, CDR2 SNEGSKA (reference sequence). The CDR3 sequence: CSARVLAGGGTQYF.

The chain combines TRBV5-1 with TRBJ2-5. Looked up from germline, CDR1 is SGHRS and CDR2 is YFSETQ. CDR3 length equals 13 residues. CDR3 in amino acids: CASSTVRLETQYF.

The rearrangement links TRBV2 to TRBJ2-3; TCRdb names TRBD2, which stays unverified in the absence of DNA. The CDR3 is made up of 16 amino acids. The germline gives CDR1 SNHLY, CDR2 FYNNEI. This CDR3 is CASAGLAGGQGDTQYF.

The rearrangement links TRBV29-1 to TRBJ2-5; the D call of TRBD1 rests on TCRdb alone, since no DNA is present to check it. CDR3 size: 14 residues. Per germline, CDR1 SQVTM and CDR2 ANQGSEA. The CDR3: CSVGARLNQETQYF.

The chain combines TRBV5-6 with TRBJ1-1. Germline lookup yields CDR1 SGHDT and CDR2 YYEEEE. This CDR3 is built from 16 residues. The CDR3 sequence is CASSLGSRGPHTEAFF.

The gene calls are TRBV2 and TRBJ2-2; the TCRdb D gene call, TRBD2, has no DNA to confirm it. This CDR3 region has 13 residues. Germline loops: CDR1 SNHLY, CDR2 FYNNEI. CDR3 region: CASGLARSGELFF.